The subject of this entry is one TCR beta chain. Antigen unknown. There are 17 residues in the CDR3. V was clipped by 2 bases and J by 0 bases, with 14 bases between them. Germline-derived CDR1 and CDR2 are LNHDA and SQIVND (reference sequence). These data belong to a study of T cell responses to AZD1222 COVID-19 vaccine. Notes on the study in general: Only six or seven AZD1222 recipients tested seropositive at baseline.

Using immunoSEQ multiplex PCR, the repertoire was profiled, and TCRdb retains in-frame clones only, with some absent. Here the sample spans some 120,000 clones, about nine tenths being singletons. The V gene is TRBV19, the J gene TRBJ2-4; perhaps TRBD1 as D (6 bases). Sequences were derived from peripheral blood, sampled on day 0 of AZD1222 vaccination. The receptor comes from an adult in good health. The CDR3: CASSIISGVLAKNIQYF. For the CDR3, the DNA is TGTGCCAGTAGTATAATATCAGGGGTACTAGCCAAAAACATTCAGTACTTC.